This T cell receptor beta chain stems from a study of radiotherapy plus CTLA-4 blockade in lung cancer. Study background: The study recorded objective responses in around 18% of patients and disease control in 31%.

Only in-frame clones appear in the TCRdb table, and some are missing; sequencing was by immunoSEQ multiplex PCR. The data hold around 99,000 clones, with 70% to 90% observed a single time. Focal radiation plus CTLA-4 blockade with ipilimumab was given to patients with chemo-refractory metastatic non-small-cell lung cancer. Worth noting for this clone: Its antigen is still unknown.

Overall study findings and caveats: Clones derived from tumor TCRs expanded in blood after radiotherapy plus ipilimumab. Reportedly, early blood T cell clone dynamics best predicted response, with interferon-beta.

This CDR3 contains 16 residues. Trimming pared 7 bases from V and 6 bases from J, leaving 24 bases between. Germline CDR1 SEHNR, CDR2 FQNEAQ (reference sequence). The chain employs TRBV7-9 and TRBJ1-1; D remains unclear. The TCR was taken from a human donor with non-small cell lung cancer that progressed on radiotherapy plus ipilimumab. The sequencing used peripheral blood, collected from a patient treated with radiotherapy plus ipilimumab. CDR3 amino acids: CASTTTLTAEKSEAFF. The CDR3 DNA reads TGTGCCAGCACCACAACTTTGACGGCCGAAAAGTCTGAAGCTTTCTTT.